Listed here are 6 T cell receptor beta chains from one sample, sequenced in a study of cytomegalovirus exposure and HLA in healthy donors. Clones were sequenced by immunoSEQ multiplex PCR, and TCRdb holds only the in-frame ones, with some missing. The data contain about 73,000 clones, approximately 95% of them singletons. The sample consisted of PBMCs. Every receptor here comes from a man aged 18 to 29 in good health and CMV-seronegative.

The chain employs TRBV15 and TRBJ2-1, with 9 bases that match TRBD1. The CDR3 runs to 15 residues. The junction had 5 bases not matched to a gene; V was cut back by 2 bases and J by 6 bases. Per the germline V gene, CDR1 is LNHNV and CDR2 is YYDKDF (reference sequence). The CDR3 DNA reads TGTGCCACCAGCAGACGGACAGGGGAAATCAATGAGCAGTTCTTC. Its protein is CATSRRTGEINEQFF.

The chain uses TRBV29-1 and TRBJ1-1, with D unresolved. The CDR3 runs 11 residues. Germline V gives CDR1 SQVTM, CDR2 ANQGSEA. Trimming removed 4 bases from V and 8 bases from J, with 11 bases in between. CDR3: CSVVTIWEAFF. CDR3 in DNA: TGCAGCGTTGTGACTATTTGGGAAGCTTTCTTT.

V and J are TRBV7-8 and TRBJ2-5, with D maybe TRBD2 (5 bases). The V end lost 6 bases, the J end lost 1 base, and 18 bases lay between the germline ends. This CDR3 region has 16 residues. Germline CDR1 is SGHVS and CDR2 is FQNEAQ. The chain's CDR3 is CASSLFSDSSQETQYF. The CDR3 DNA reads TGTGCCAGCAGTCTTTTCTCGGACTCCTCCCAAGAGACCCAGTACTTC.

This chain connects TRBV28 to TRBJ2-7, with D maybe TRBD1 (5 bases). The CDR3 totals 14 residues. Germline V gives CDR1 MDHEN, CDR2 SYDVKM. V lost 9 bases and J 2 bases, leaving 17 bases between the germline ends. The CDR3 DNA is TGTGCCAGTAGTGGCGGACAAAAAACCTACGAGCAGTACTTC. It encodes CASSGGQKTYEQYF.

The chain has TRBV9 and TRBJ2-5; TRBD1 matches at 9 bases. CDR3 length: 15 amino acids. Looked up from germline, CDR1 is SGDLS and CDR2 is YYNGEE. With V trimmed by 0 bases and J by 5 bases, 5 bases remained unmatched. Here the CDR3 DNA reads TGTGCCAGCAGCGTAGTGGGACAGGGTGTGGAGACCCAGTACTTC. This codes for CASSVVGQGVETQYF. The entire variable domain, with the rest obtained from reference TRBV9 and TRBJ2-5, is as follows: DSGVTQTPKHLITATGQRVTLRCSPRSGDLSVYWYQQSLDQGLQFLIQYYNGEERAKGNILERFSAQQFPDLHSELNLSSLELGDSALYFCASSVVGQGVETQYFGPGTRLLVL.

The rearrangement links TRBV18 to TRBJ1-1; weak D call: TRBD1 (6 bases). The CDR3 runs 14 residues. Germline V gene lookup returns CDR1 KGHSH and CDR2 LQKENI. V lost 3 bases to trimming and J lost 2 bases, with 10 bases between them. The CDR3 nucleotides read TGTGCCAGCTCACCGGGACATTTCAACACTGAAGCTTTCTTT. It encodes CASSPGHFNTEAFF.